These 24 T cell receptor beta chains share one sample of origin, sequenced in a study of T cells in Graves' hyperthyroidism and ophthalmopathy. Researchers took RNA transcripts and amplified the TCR beta CDR3 regions from them. TCR CDR3 underwent first-round RT-PCR with the HTBI primer set. MiXCR was run by TCRdb on the multiplex PCR reads, yielding one entry per CDR3 protein. The sample consists of hundreds of thousands of distinct CDR3 sequences, about 14% of them appearing once. The material sequenced was blood. All receptors come from a woman younger than 45 with Graves' hyperthyroidism.

This clonotype was seen many times. The chain is built from TRBV28 and TRBJ1-5; 8 bases are a match to TRBD1. This CDR3 is built from 15 residues. V gave up 5 bases and J gave up 3 bases; unmatched junction bases: 6. CDR1 is MDHEN, CDR2 SYDVKM, per germline. In nucleotides, the CDR3 is TGTGCCAGCAGTCGAAACAGGGGGGACAATCAGCCCCAGCATTTT. Translated, it gives CASSRNRGDNQPQHF.

This clonotype came up many times. V is TRBV2 and J is TRBJ1-3; D gene uncertain. The ends were cut back, 10 bases at V and 1 base at J, with 8 bases in the middle. CDR3 length equals 12 residues. Germline CDR1 reads SNHLY; CDR2 reads FYNNEI. CDR3 in amino acids: CATTLSGNTIYF. CDR3 DNA sequence: TGTGCCACCACCTTGTCTGGAAACACCATATATTTT.

This clonotype has ten or more counts. This chain links TRBV28 with TRBJ1-1; TRBD1 agrees at 7 bases. This CDR3 spans 12 amino acids. The germline V gene has CDR1 MDHEN and CDR2 SYDVKM. The V and J ends lost 8 bases and 10 bases, in that order; junction bases with no gene match: 10. DNA for the CDR3: TGTGCCAGCCGAAACGACAGGGTCAGAGCTTTCTTT. This translates into CASRNDRVRAFF.

A few counts support this clonotype. CDR3 bases: TGTGCCAGCAGACCTAGCGGCTCCACAGATACGCAGTATTTT. It specifies CASRPSGSTDTQYF. The rearrangement links TRBV6-2 or TRBV6-3 to TRBJ2-3, with 7 bases lining up with TRBD2. V was pared by 6 bases and J by 2 bases, with 5 bases of the junction left unmatched. The CDR3 extends over 14 amino acids. Germline loops: CDR1 MNHEY, CDR2 SVGEGT.

A few counts support this clonotype. This chain joins TRBV20-1 and TRBJ1-1, with D possibly being TRBD1 (5 bases). Germline V gene data show CDR1 as DFQATT and CDR2 as SNEGSKA (reference sequence). The CDR3 sequence is 17 residues long. V was shortened by 5 bases and J by 5 bases, with 27 bases between the two germline ends. The CDR3 region has the DNA TGCAGTGCTTCGAACCCTATAGCGAAAGAGGGGTGGACTGAAGCTTTCTTT. It encodes CSASNPIAKEGWTEAFF.

There are many counts of this clonotype. V usage is TRBV28 and J usage is TRBJ2-1; TRBD1 agrees at 10 bases. The CDR3 is 15 residues long. With V trimmed by 6 bases and J by 7 bases, 9 bases remained unmatched. Germline V gene data show CDR1 as MDHEN and CDR2 as SYDVKM. CDR3 in DNA: TGTGCCAGCAGACCGGACAGGGGGGTCCGGAATGAGCAGTTCTTC. Its translation: CASRPDRGVRNEQFF.

This clonotype was recorded many times. It is unclear where the CDR3 begins or ends on the DNA, so no DNA is shown, and the CDR3 is as TCRdb lists it. The rearrangement joins TRBV28 to TRBJ2-3; the table's D gene call, TRBD2, was not cross checked with the DNA. Looked up from germline, CDR1 is MDHEN and CDR2 is SYDVKM. A total of 18 residues make up the CDR3, ends included. CDR3: CASSSSGLAAPRTDTQYF.

This clonotype came up a few times. This chain links TRBV28 with TRBJ2-1; D unclear. Germline V CDR1 and CDR2: MDHEN, SYDVKM. The CDR3 is 12 residues long. Trimming removed 5 bases at V and 6 bases at J, with 8 bases between. This CDR3 is CASSLVSNEQFF. Here the CDR3 DNA reads TGTGCCAGCAGTCTGGTTAGCAATGAGCAGTTCTTC.

At least ten counts were recorded for this clonotype. This rearrangement joins TRBV28 to TRBJ2-4; the D is unclear. This CDR3 has 17 amino acids. Germline CDR1 MDHEN, CDR2 SYDVKM. With 6 bases removed from V and 2 bases from J, the gap between germline ends came to 20 bases. The CDR3 loop is CASRISRSEFPKNIQYF. CDR3 coding DNA: TGTGCCAGCAGGATCTCACGATCCGAATTCCCCAAAAACATTCAGTACTTC.

J is TRBJ1-5 and V is TRBV12-3 or TRBV12-4; D uncertain. V was trimmed by 3 bases and J by 9 bases, leaving 12 bases between them. The CDR3 length is 13 residues. The CDR3 nucleotides are TGTGCCAGCAGTTTCCGTTTCGAGGGGCCCCAGCATTTT. Its translation is CASSFRFEGPQHF.

This clonotype occurred many times. The J gene is TRBJ2-3, the V gene TRBV28, with D hard to call. The CDR3 has 15 amino acids. Germline CDR1 is MDHEN and CDR2 is SYDVKM. The V end was cut by 0 bases, the J end by 1 base, with 8 bases between. Written as DNA, the CDR3 is TGTGCCAGCAGTTTATGGGCAGGCGGCACAGATACGCAGTATTTT. It translates to CASSLWAGGTDTQYF.

This clonotype was counted at least ten times. V usage is TRBV28 and J usage is TRBJ1-3; D call uncertain. V was pared by 4 bases and J by 0 bases, with 7 bases between. The CDR3 length is 14 residues. Germline V gene data show CDR1 as MDHEN and CDR2 as SYDVKM. DNA for the CDR3: TGTGCCAGCAGTTCAGGAGCCTCTGGAAACACCATATATTTT. This codes for CASSSGASGNTIYF.

This clonotype was seen more than once but under ten times. V gene TRBV9 combines with J gene TRBJ2-1; 9 bases agree with TRBD2. Germline CDR1 is SGDLS and CDR2 is YYNGEE. CDR3 size: 15 residues. V lost 7 bases, J lost 8 bases, and 13 bases stayed unmatched. CDR3 coding DNA: TGTGCCAGCGCAACACATGGGACTAGCAGCGATGAGCAGTTCTTC. This sequence encodes CASATHGTSSDEQFF.

This clonotype was found a few times. CDR3 sequence reads: CASSWGVGVGPMAKNIQYF. The CDR3 DNA reads as TGTGCCAGCAGTTGGGGGGTGGGGGTGGGGCCCATGGCCAAAAACATTCAGTACTTC. The chain has TRBV2 and TRBJ2-4; the D gene is possibly TRBD2 (6 bases). In germline, CDR1 is SNHLY, CDR2 FYNNEI. Trimming took off 5 bases at V and 1 base at J, with 24 bases between the two ends. There are 19 residues in the CDR3.

This clonotype was counted a few times. The junction differs from germline at one of its ends, possibly a read error. This rearrangement joins TRBV5-4 to TRBJ2-2; 8 bases map to TRBD1. This CDR3 is built from 15 residues. Germline V lookup: CDR1 SGHNT, CDR2 YYREEE (reference sequence). DNA for the CDR3: TGTGCCAGCAACTTGGACAGGGCGAACACCGGGGAGCTGTTTTTT. This gives the protein CASNLDRANTGELFF. The full variable domain, with the rest looked up from reference TRBV5-4 and TRBJ2-2, is ETGVTQSPTHLIKTRGQQVTLRCSSQSGHNTVSWYQQALGQGPQFIFQYYREEENGRGNFPPRFSGLQFPNYSSELNVNALELDDSALYLCASNLDRANTGELFFGEGSRLTVL.

The chain joins TRBV28 to TRBJ2-1; 10 bases match TRBD2. The germline gives CDR1 MDHEN, CDR2 SYDVKM. This CDR3 spans 16 amino acids. Losses at the gene ends were 5 bases for V and 7 bases for J; bases not matched to a gene: 11. CDR3 nucleotide sequence: TGTGCCAGCAGTCTGTCTAGCGGGAGTTATTTAAATGAGCAGTTCTTC. The encoded protein is CASSLSSGSYLNEQFF.

This clonotype has a handful of counts. This chain links TRBV27 with TRBJ2-2, with D possibly TRBD1 on 5 matching bases. From germline, CDR1 is MNHEY and CDR2 SMNVEV (reference sequence). Trimming took off 3 bases at V and 7 bases at J, with 15 bases between the two ends. The CDR3 contains 15 residues. The CDR3 region has the DNA TGTGCCAGCAGTTTGAATCAGGGTGTCGGCGGGGAGCTGTTTTTT. Its protein is CASSLNQGVGGELFF.

This rearrangement joins TRBV28 to TRBJ2-7, with 7 bases that match TRBD1. This CDR3 has 15 amino acids. V shed 6 bases, J shed 2 bases, and the junction held 10 bases outside the gene matches. CDR1 MDHEN and CDR2 SYDVKM come from the germline V gene. CDR3 amino acids: CASRETTGLAYEQYF. CDR3 coding DNA: TGTGCCAGCAGGGAGACGACAGGGTTAGCCTACGAGCAGTACTTC.

This clonotype has ten or more counts. The rearrangement links TRBV29-1 to TRBJ1-2, with D perhaps TRBD1 (6 bases). Trimming pared 3 bases from V and 5 bases from J, leaving 13 bases between. The CDR3 is made up of 13 amino acids. CDR1 is SQVTM, CDR2 ANQGSEA, per germline. The CDR3 bases are TGCAGCGTTGATTCGTCAGGGACATATGGCTACACCTTC. Residues: CSVDSSGTYGYTF.

The rearrangement links TRBV20-1 to TRBJ2-7; D not certain. Germline CDR1 DFQATT, CDR2 SNEGSKA (reference sequence). This CDR3 is built from 11 residues. V gave up 3 bases and J gave up 3 bases, with 6 bases separating them. CDR3 DNA: TGCAGTGCTAGCCCTAACTACGAGCAGTACTTC. Protein product: CSASPNYEQYF.

V usage is TRBV6-1 and J usage is TRBJ2-3; 7 bases align to TRBD2. The CDR3 extends over 13 amino acids. Germline-derived CDR1 and CDR2 are MNHNS and SASEGT. The ends lost 6 bases at V and 13 bases at J; junction bases unmatched: 13. The CDR3 bases are TGTGCCAGCAGACGGGGACTACTACCCCCGGAGTATTTT. Residues: CASRRGLLPPEYF.

This clonotype was seen many times. The chain recombines TRBV6-2 or TRBV6-3 with TRBJ2-7; TRBD2 aligns across 14 bases. The CDR3 totals 14 residues. V was clipped by 6 bases and J by 3 bases; unmatched bases: 1. Germline lookup yields CDR1 MNHEY and CDR2 SVGEGT. The CDR3 nucleotides read TGTGCCAGCAGCGGGACTAGCGGGAGCTACGAGCAGTACTTC. It codes for CASSGTSGSYEQYF.

Only a few counts were recorded for this clonotype. This chain connects TRBV4-2 to TRBJ1-1; no firm D call. The CDR3 is 13 residues long. The germline CDR1 and CDR2 sequences are LGHNA and YNFKEQ. Trimming stripped 3 bases from V and 9 bases from J, with 14 bases between. DNA for the CDR3: TGTGCCAGCAGCCACGTACCGCCCGGGCAAGCTTTCTTT. Protein product: CASSHVPPGQAFF.

The chain links TRBV20-1 to TRBJ1-2, with 7 nucleotides matching TRBD1. CDR1 is DFQATT and CDR2 is SNEGSKA in the germline V gene (reference sequence). The V and J ends lost 6 bases and 6 bases, in that order; junction bases with no gene match: 13. The CDR3 is 14 residues long. This chain's CDR3 is CSALVRGQGNGYTF. CDR3 in DNA: TGCAGTGCGCTAGTTAGGGGGCAAGGTAATGGCTACACCTTC.